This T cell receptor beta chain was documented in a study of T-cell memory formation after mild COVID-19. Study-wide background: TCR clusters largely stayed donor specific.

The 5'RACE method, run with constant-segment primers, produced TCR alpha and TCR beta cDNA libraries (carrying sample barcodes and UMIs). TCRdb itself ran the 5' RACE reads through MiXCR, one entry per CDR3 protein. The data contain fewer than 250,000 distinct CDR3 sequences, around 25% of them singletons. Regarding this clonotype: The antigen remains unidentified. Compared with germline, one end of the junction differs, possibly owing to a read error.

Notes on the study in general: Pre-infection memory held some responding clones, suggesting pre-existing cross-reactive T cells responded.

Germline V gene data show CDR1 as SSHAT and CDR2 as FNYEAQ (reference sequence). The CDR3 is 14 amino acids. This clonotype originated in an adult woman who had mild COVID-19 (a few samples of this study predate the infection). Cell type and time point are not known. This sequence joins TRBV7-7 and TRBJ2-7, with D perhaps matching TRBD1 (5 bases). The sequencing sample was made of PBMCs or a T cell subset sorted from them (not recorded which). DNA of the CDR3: TGTGCTAGCAGCTTAAGGGGATCAGACTACGAGCAGTACTTC. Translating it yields CASSLRGSDYEQYF. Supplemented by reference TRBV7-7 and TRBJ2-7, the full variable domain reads GAGVSQSPRYKVTKRGQDVTLRCDPISSHATLYWYQQALGQGPEFLTYFNYEAQPDKSGLPSDRFSAERPEGSISTLTIQRTEQRDSAMYRCASSLRGSDYEQYFGPGTRLTVT.